These 8 T cell receptor beta chains were sequenced from one sample in a study of blood T cell repertoires in COVID-19. This table comes from immunoSEQ multiplex PCR, and its TCRdb copy is limited to in-frame clones, with some not included. In the table there are about 340,000 clones, more than 75% of which are singletons. The sequenced sample consisted of peripheral blood. The origin of the receptors is a woman aged 18-29 years who had recovered from COVID-19.

The V and J genes are TRBV7-2 and TRBJ1-3, with TRBD1 identical over 9 bases. Looked up from germline, CDR1 is SGHTA and CDR2 is FQGNSA. V gave up 4 bases and J gave up 2 bases; unmatched junction bases: 12. The CDR3 is 18 residues long. The chain's CDR3 is CASSSQGAGGLAGNTIYF. CDR3 coding DNA: TGTGCCAGCAGCTCACAGGGGGCTGGTGGGCTGGCTGGAAACACCATATATTTT.

The chain recombines TRBV27 with TRBJ2-5, with a weak D call TRBD2 (5 bases). CDR1 and CDR2 (germline): MNHEY, SMNVEV (reference sequence). The CDR3 has 15 amino acids. The V end lost 3 bases, the J end lost 2 bases, and 13 bases lay between the germline ends. The CDR3 sequence is CASSFIGETQETQYF. For the CDR3, the DNA is TGTGCCAGCAGTTTCATCGGGGAGACTCAAGAGACCCAGTACTTC.

This sequence joins TRBV6-5 and TRBJ2-1; TRBD2 matches at 7 bases. CDR1 is MNHEY and CDR2 is SVGAGI in the germline V gene. The CDR3 length is 15 residues. With 6 bases clipped from V and 4 bases from J, the junction kept 9 bases outside the gene matches. For the CDR3, the DNA is TGTGCCAGCAGGAAAACTCTAGCGGAGTACAATGAGCAGTTCTTC. It translates to CASRKTLAEYNEQFF.

This clone was seen only once. This chain connects TRBV6-2 or TRBV6-3 to TRBJ2-5; D may be TRBD2 (6 bases). CDR3 size: 14 residues. Germline assignment: CDR1 MNHEY and CDR2 SVGEGT. Trimming pared 2 bases from V and 7 bases from J, leaving 14 bases between. DNA of the CDR3: TGTGCCAGCAGTTACGGGGGGACGGTTGGGACCCAGTACTTC. Its translation: CASSYGGTVGTQYF.

This rearrangement joins TRBV3-1 (or the pseudogene TRBV3-2) to TRBJ1-2; D gene unclear. With 0 bases removed from V and 4 bases from J, the gap between germline ends came to 27 bases. There are 20 residues in the CDR3. From germline, CDR1 is LGHDT and CDR2 YNNKEL (reference sequence). This chain's CDR3 is CASSQEVLWVRWEFGYGYTF. DNA of the CDR3: TGTGCCAGCAGCCAAGAAGTCCTCTGGGTCCGCTGGGAGTTTGGCTATGGCTACACCTTC.

V usage is TRBV10-1 and J usage is TRBJ2-7; 7 bases are a match to TRBD2. The CDR3 is 19 residues long. V lost 6 bases to trimming and J lost 6 bases; unmatched junction nucleotides: 26. The V gene's germline CDR1 is WNHNN and CDR2 SYGVQD (reference sequence). The CDR3 is CASSQPSCEFGLVKSEQYV. Written as DNA, the CDR3 is TGCGCCAGCAGCCAACCTTCGTGCGAGTTTGGACTAGTTAAAAGCGAGCAGTACGTC.

This chain links TRBV10-3 with TRBJ1-4; 7 bases agree with TRBD1. The CDR3 has 14 amino acids. Germline V gene lookup returns CDR1 ENHRY and CDR2 SYGVKD. The ends lost 6 bases at V and 12 bases at J; junction bases unmatched: 13. The CDR3 DNA reads TGTGCCATCAGCACAACAGGGGACGCCTTGGAACTGTTTTTT. This translates into CAISTTGDALELFF.

The V gene is TRBV7-2, the J gene TRBJ1-2; a possible D gene is TRBD1 (6 bases). The CDR3 sequence is 13 residues long. V shed 1 base and J shed 12 bases, with 15 bases lying between them. Germline CDR1 and CDR2: SGHTA and FQGNSA. The CDR3 DNA is TGTGCCAGCAGCTTAGGTACAGGGAAGGTTAACACCTTC. Its translation is CASSLGTGKVNTF.